One T cell receptor (beta chain) is described in this entry. Trimming took 1 base from V and 4 from J; bases not matched to a gene: 7. The CDR3 is made up of 15 amino acids. Germline CDR1 reads SGHTA; CDR2 reads FQGNSA. The data were obtained in a study of PD-1 blockade in mismatch repair-deficient tumors. The table came from immunoSEQ multiplex PCR; TCRdb's copy has only in-frame clones and leaves some out. The table records approximately 16,000 clones, 80% to 85% of them present only once. J is TRBJ2-7 and V is TRBV7-2, with TRBD2 identical over 7 bases. The specimen comprised PBMCs, sampled before pembrolizumab treatment. This clonotype was obtained from an adult with mismatch repair-deficient cancer. The CDR3 reads CASSLVSSGKYEQYF. The CDR3 nucleotides are TGTGCCAGCAGCTTAGTGTCTAGCGGCAAGTACGAGCAGTACTTC.